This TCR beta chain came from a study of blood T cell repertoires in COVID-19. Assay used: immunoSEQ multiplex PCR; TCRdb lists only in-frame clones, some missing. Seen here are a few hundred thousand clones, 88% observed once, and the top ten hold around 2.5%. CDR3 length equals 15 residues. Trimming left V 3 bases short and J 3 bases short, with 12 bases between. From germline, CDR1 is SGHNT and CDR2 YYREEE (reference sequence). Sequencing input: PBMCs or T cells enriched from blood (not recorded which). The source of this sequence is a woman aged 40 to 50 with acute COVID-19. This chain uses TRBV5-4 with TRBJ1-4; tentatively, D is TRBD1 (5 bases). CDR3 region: CASSSQGAANEKLFF. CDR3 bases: TGTGCCAGCAGCTCCCAGGGTGCGGCTAATGAAAAACTGTTTTTT.